The 21 T cell receptor beta chains below come from one sample, sequenced in a study of T-cell reconstitution after alpha-beta-depleted transplantation in children. Unique molecular identifiers were built into the TCRbeta library. TCRdb re-called the PCR reads with MiXCR, one entry per CDR3 protein. The sample holds over 550,000 distinct CDR3 sequences, over 9.5% seen once. Sample: PBMCs from the stem cell graft donor, taken from the stem cell graft. The receptors come from a human donor who donated a stem cell graft to a child with acute myeloid leukemia.

The V and J genes are TRBV20-1 and TRBJ2-7; 13 bases are shared with TRBD2. The J segment lost 3 bases and the V segment lost 6 bases, leaving 11 bases of the junction unmatched. Germline CDR1 DFQATT, CDR2 SNEGSKA (reference sequence). This CDR3 region has 16 residues. CDR3: CSASGLAGVLGYEQYF. CDR3 DNA sequence: TGCAGTGCCTCTGGACTAGCGGGAGTTTTGGGCTACGAGCAGTACTTC.

This clonotype was counted many times. The V and J genes are TRBV7-2 and TRBJ2-3; no reliable D call. The V gene's germline CDR1 is SGHTA and CDR2 FQGNSA. V shed 0 bases and J shed 2 bases, with 6 bases lying between them. The CDR3 is 14 amino acids. For the CDR3, the DNA is TGTGCCAGCAGCTTAGCCTCCGACACAGATACGCAGTATTTT. Protein product: CASSLASDTDTQYF.

This clonotype was observed a few times. The rearrangement uses TRBV13 and TRBJ2-7; D is possibly TRBD2 (7 bases). Per germline, CDR1 PRHDT and CDR2 FYEKMQ (reference sequence). Trimming pared 0 bases from V and 3 bases from J, leaving 39 bases between. The CDR3 consists of 24 residues. The DNA of the CDR3 is TGTGCCAGCAGCTTAGGCGTTGGGGAGGGGGAAATCGGTTTGCGAGCTTCCCGATACTACGAGCAGTACTTC. Its translation is CASSLGVGEGEIGLRASRYYEQYF.

In this sample, this clonotype turned up many times. CDR3 loop: CSVTPTDTQYF. The CDR3 DNA sequence: TGCAGCGTGACCCCCACAGATACGCAGTATTTT. The chain couples TRBV29-1 to TRBJ2-3, with D hard to call. Germline values: CDR1 SQVTM, CDR2 ANQGSEA. V was clipped by 6 bases and J by 2 bases, with 6 bases between them. CDR3 size: 11 residues.

This clonotype appeared many times. The chain links TRBV12-3 or TRBV12-4 to TRBJ2-3; D is perhaps TRBD1 (5 bases). V lost 6 bases and J 7 bases, leaving 14 bases between the germline ends. This CDR3 has 13 amino acids. The CDR3 here is CASSSTTGYTQYF. The CDR3 DNA is TGTGCCAGCAGCTCGACCACAGGATATACGCAGTATTTT.

This clonotype was seen at least ten times. CDR3 coding DNA: TGCAGCGTTGGCGACAGGGGGCGTTCAGATACGCAGTATTTT. This translates into CSVGDRGRSDTQYF. This chain uses TRBV29-1 with TRBJ2-3; TRBD1 aligns across 10 bases. Trimming removed 4 bases from V and 4 bases from J; junction bases left unmatched: 5. The germline V gene has CDR1 SQVTM and CDR2 ANQGSEA. The CDR3 consists of 14 residues.

The chain is built from TRBV29-1 and TRBJ1-2; D gene uncertain. Germline CDR1 and CDR2: SQVTM and ANQGSEA. The CDR3 is made up of 10 amino acids. V dropped 4 bases and J dropped 8 bases, with 8 bases sitting between them. For the CDR3, the DNA is TGCAGCGTTGGGGAGCAGGGCTACACCTTC. Translated: CSVGEQGYTF.

This clonotype was seen repeatedly, ten times or more. The CDR3 nucleotides are TGCGCCAGCAGCCAAGATCGGGTAGGGAGGCACGAGCAGTACTTC. Translating it yields CASSQDRVGRHEQYF. The V gene is TRBV4-3, the J gene TRBJ2-7; tentatively, D is TRBD2 (6 bases). There are 15 residues in the CDR3. Trimming shortened V by 0 bases and J by 5 bases, and 14 bases separated the two germline ends. CDR1 is LGHNA and CDR2 is YSLEER in the germline V gene.

This clonotype has a count of ten or more. J is TRBJ2-7 and V is TRBV4-2; 9 bases match TRBD1. In germline, CDR1 is LGHNA, CDR2 YNFKEQ. This CDR3 contains 14 residues. The trim removed 1 base at V and 4 bases at J, leaving 2 bases unmatched. The CDR3 sequence: CASSQGGTGYEQYF. The CDR3 DNA reads as TGTGCCAGCAGCCAAGGGGGGACAGGGTACGAGCAGTACTTC.

This clonotype showed up just a few times. The CDR3 DNA follows: TGTGCCAGCAAAACCGCCCCCGGGACAGGGTGGGGGGACGTCCTGACTTTC. Its translation is CASKTAPGTGWGDVLTF. The chain recombines TRBV5-4 with TRBJ2-6, with 9 bases identical to TRBD1. J lost 11 bases, V lost 6 bases, and 18 bases had no gene match. This CDR3 spans 17 amino acids. The germline CDR1 and CDR2 sequences are SGHNT and YYREEE (reference sequence).

V gene TRBV7-3 combines with J gene TRBJ2-3; 9 bases match TRBD2. The junction had 7 bases not matched to a gene; V was cut back by 4 bases and J by 11 bases. Germline CDR1 and CDR2: SGHTA and FQGTGA. The CDR3 has 13 amino acids. CDR3 bases: TGTGCCAGCAGCTCAAATAGCGGGGGTAGGCAGTATTTT. This sequence encodes CASSSNSGGRQYF.

In this sample, this clonotype turned up a few times. The CDR3 sequence: CASSLEIKGAPSYNEQFF. The CDR3 nucleotides read TGTGCCAGCAGTTTAGAAATCAAGGGGGCCCCCTCCTACAATGAGCAGTTCTTC. V gene TRBV27 combines with J gene TRBJ2-1; TRBD1 matches at 7 bases. Losses at the gene ends were 2 bases for V and 0 bases for J; bases not matched to a gene: 10. The germline gives CDR1 MNHEY, CDR2 SMNVEV (reference sequence). The CDR3 length is 18 residues.

The V call is TRBV29-1, the J call TRBJ2-5; 7 bases agree with TRBD2. V trimming: 3 bases; J trimming: 5 bases; junction bases outside the gene matches: 6. Looked up from germline, CDR1 is SQVTM and CDR2 is ANQGSEA. This CDR3 has 13 amino acids. The CDR3 DNA reads as TGCAGCGTTGAGGGCGGGAGCGGTGAGACCCAGTACTTC. This encodes CSVEGGSGETQYF. Looking up the rest from reference TRBV29-1 and TRBJ2-5 gives the full variable domain: SAVISQKPSRDICQRGTSLTIQCQVDSQVTMMFWYRQQPGQSLTLIATANQGSEATYESGFVIDKFPISRPNLTFSTLTVSNMSPEDSSIYLCSVEGGSGETQYFGPGTRLLVL.

In its sample, this clonotype was seen a few times. V gene TRBV7-9 combines with J gene TRBJ1-4, with D possibly TRBD1 on 5 matching bases. The CDR3 loop spans 13 amino acids. Between the trimmed V and J ends, which lost 5 bases and 8 bases, there was a span of 12 bases. The germline V gene has CDR1 SEHNR and CDR2 FQNEAQ (reference sequence). CDR3: CASSPKWGEKLFF. The CDR3 bases are TGTGCCAGCAGCCCGAAGTGGGGGGAAAAACTGTTTTTT.

The chain combines TRBV5-1 with TRBJ1-1; tentative D call: TRBD1 (5 bases). The CDR3 is 13 amino acids. Germline CDR1 and CDR2: SGHRS and YFSETQ. Between the trimmed V and J ends, which lost 4 bases and 3 bases, there was a span of 10 bases. CDR3 loop: CASSEGTDTEAFF. In nucleotides, the CDR3 is TGCGCCAGCAGCGAGGGGACGGACACTGAAGCTTTCTTT.

The V and J genes are TRBV5-6 and TRBJ2-5; 7 positions match TRBD1. The CDR3 has 16 amino acids. The V gene end was trimmed by 2 bases and the J gene end by 1 base; junction bases not matched to a gene: 8. Germline CDR1 and CDR2: SGHDT and YYEEEE. The CDR3, as DNA: TGTGCCAGCAGCTTACGGCAGGGGGTCACCCAAGAGACCCAGTACTTC. Amino acid sequence: CASSLRQGVTQETQYF.

There are many counts of this clonotype. The chain couples TRBV20-1 to TRBJ2-1; maybe TRBD2 (6 bases). V was clipped by 8 bases and J by 3 bases, with 14 bases between them. This CDR3 is built from 13 residues. The germline V gene encodes CDR1 DFQATT and CDR2 SNEGSKA (reference sequence). In DNA form, the CDR3 reads TGCAGTACGGAGTGGGGACTCTACAATGAGCAGTTCTTC. It codes for CSTEWGLYNEQFF.

The chain employs TRBV5-5 and TRBJ2-7, with 8 bases fitting TRBD1. The CDR3 totals 16 residues. J gave up 4 bases and V 4 bases, and 13 bases lay outside the gene matches. CDR1 and CDR2 (germline): SGHKS, YYEKEE (reference sequence). For the CDR3, the DNA is TGTGCCAGCAGCCCTTCGACAGGGGCTAACCCTTACGAGCAGTACTTC. The encoded protein is CASSPSTGANPYEQYF.

The V and J genes are TRBV11-2 and TRBJ1-2; the D gene is possibly TRBD1 (6 bases). CDR1 and CDR2 (germline): SGHAT, FQNNGV. The length of the CDR3 is 16 residues. Trimming left V 0 bases short and J 7 bases short, with 18 bases between. The CDR3 bases are TGTGCCAGCAGCTTAGACGTTATTGGGGGCGTTGGTGGCTACACCTTC. This translates into CASSLDVIGGVGGYTF.

This clonotype has a handful of counts. V usage is TRBV30 and J usage is TRBJ2-2; no clear D. Between the trimmed V and J ends, which lost 8 bases and 0 bases, there was a span of 13 bases. The CDR3 has 14 amino acids. The germline CDR1 and CDR2 sequences are GTSNPN and SVGIG (reference sequence). The CDR3 DNA is TGTGCCCGAGAAGGGCCCGCGAACACCGGGGAGCTGTTTTTT. It codes for CAREGPANTGELFF. The variable domain in full, with the rest retrieved from reference TRBV30 and TRBJ2-2, is SQTIHQWPATLVQPVGSPLSLECTVEGTSNPNLYWYRQAAGRGLQLLFYSVGIGQISSEVPQNLSASRPQDRQFILSSKKLLLSDSGFYLCAREGPANTGELFFGEGSRLTVL.

The rearrangement joins TRBV20-1 to TRBJ2-7, with TRBD2 identical over 7 bases. Per germline, CDR1 DFQATT and CDR2 SNEGSKA (reference sequence). The CDR3 contains 18 residues. The V and J ends lost 7 bases and 4 bases, in that order; junction bases with no gene match: 25. CDR3 protein: CSGRDPGGSAKSIYEQYF. CDR3 sequence (DNA): TGCAGTGGTAGGGATCCGGGCGGGAGCGCGAAAAGTATTTACGAGCAGTACTTC.